This is a list of T cell receptor beta chains from one sample in a study of shared clonotypes between healthy human individuals. Sequencing was performed with immunoSEQ multiplex PCR; in TCRdb, only in-frame clones are kept and a portion is missing. The sample includes about 2.5 million clones, around 90% of them seen just once. The sample comprised naive CD4+ T cells from PBMCs. The receptors here all came from a man younger than 35 in good health. Some clones in this sample may be carry-over from other donors' samples. The CDR3 runs from the conserved cysteine through the conserved F or W. The D gene is left open where the match is weak. Size values are once, few and many counts, or a class for expanded clones, and some rows have none.

>TRBV28|NA|TRBD1|TRBJ1-5
CASSTGPPQHF
TGTGCCAGCTCGACAGGGCCGCCCCAGCATTTT
>TRBV19|NA|TRBD2|TRBJ2-5
CASSGGGETQYF
TGTGCCAGTAGCGGCGGGGGGGAGACCCAGTACTTC
>TRBV18|NA|NA|TRBJ2-3
CASSPLGSPDTQYF
TGTGCCAGCTCACCACTGGGATCCCCAGATACGCAGTATTTT
>TRBV5-4|NA|NA|TRBJ2-1
CASSDRNEQFF
TGTGCCAGCAGCGACAGGAATGAGCAGTTCTTC
>TRBV28|NA|NA|TRBJ2-7
CASNPPGPTYEQYF
TGTGCCAGCAACCCTCCGGGACCCACCTACGAGCAGTACTTC
>TRBV15|NA|NA|TRBJ2-7
CATSRDPSTPTQEQYF
TGTGCCACCAGCAGAGATCCCTCTACTCCTACGCAGGAGCAGTACTTC
>TRBV5-1|NA|TRBD2|TRBJ2-7
CASSLAGREDGEQYF
TGCGCCAGCAGCTTGGCCGGGCGGGAGGACGGCGAGCAGTACTTC
>TRBV28|once|NA|TRBJ2-7
CASRPPKQGPNYEQYF
TGTGCCAGCAGACCTCCGAAACAGGGCCCTAATTACGAGCAGTACTTC
>TRBV7-3|NA|TRBD2|TRBJ2-1
CASSRLGLAGDEQFF
TGTGCCAGCAGCCGACTGGGACTAGCGGGAGATGAGCAGTTCTTC
>TRBV18|NA|NA|TRBJ2-7
CASSAYSRALYEQYF
TGTGCCAGCTCAGCTTACTCCCGGGCCCTCTACGAGCAGTACTTC
>TRBV6-6|NA|NA|TRBJ1-2
CASSYSNGVGYTF
TGTGCCAGCAGTTACTCGAACGGGGTTGGCTACACCTTC
>TRBV28|NA|NA|TRBJ2-2
CASRGGGHNTGELFF
TGTGCCAGCAGGGGGGGAGGACACAACACCGGGGAGCTGTTTTTT
>TRBV7-8|NA|NA|TRBJ2-7
CASSLGARGTGEQYF
TGTGCCAGCAGCTTAGGAGCCAGGGGTACGGGGGAGCAGTACTTC
>TRBV7-2|NA|NA|TRBJ2-7
CASSLDRAASYEQYF
TGTGCCAGCAGCTTAGATCGGGCAGCTTCCTACGAGCAGTACTTC
>TRBV7-9|NA|NA|TRBJ1-2
CASSPPLGYYGYTF
TGTGCCAGCAGCCCACCCCTTGGGTACTATGGCTACACCTTC
>TRBV28|NA|NA|TRBJ2-7
CASSPSDTSYEQYF
TGTGCCAGCAGTCCCTCGGACACTTCCTACGAGCAGTACTTC
>TRBV2|NA|TRBD1|TRBJ1-1
CASRDRSRNTEAFF
TGTGCCAGCAGGGACAGGAGTCGGAACACTGAAGCTTTCTTT
>TRBV5-1|once|TRBD2|TRBJ2-3
CASTQTSVSTDTQYF
TGCGCCAGCACCCAAACTAGCGTAAGCACAGATACGCAGTATTTT
>TRBV5-1|NA|NA|TRBJ2-7
CASSLGPTTSYEQYF
TGCGCCAGCAGCTTGGGTCCCACTACCTCATACGAGCAGTACTTC
>TRBV5-4|NA|NA|TRBJ1-2
CASSLAESYGYTF
TGTGCCAGCAGCTTGGCAGAGAGCTATGGCTACACCTTC
>TRBV7-2|NA|NA|TRBJ2-5
CASSLENQETQYF
TGTGCCAGCAGCTTAGAGAACCAAGAGACCCAGTACTTC
>TRBV6-1|NA|NA|TRBJ2-1
CASSAETVTAKFF
TGTGCCAGCAGTGCCGAAACTGTGACAGCGAAGTTCTTC
>TRBV30|NA|NA|TRBJ2-6
CAGPGRGANVLTF
TGTGCCGGTCCAGGTCGGGGGGCCAACGTCCTGACTTTC
>TRBV5-1|NA|TRBD1|TRBJ1-2
CASSLEVQGAVGYTF
TGCGCCAGCAGCTTGGAGGTTCAGGGGGCGGTTGGCTACACCTTC
>TRBV2|NA|NA|TRBJ2-1
CASSEAEVYNEQFF
TGTGCCAGCAGTGAAGCGGAGGTCTACAATGAGCAGTTCTTC
>TRBV7-3|NA|NA|TRBJ2-7
CASSLSPIAGSYEQYF
TGTGCCAGCAGCTTAAGTCCCATTGCAGGGTCGTACGAGCAGTACTTC
>TRBV6-1|NA|TRBD1|TRBJ2-7
CASSHRGHEQYF
TGTGCCAGCTCTCACAGGGGGCACGAGCAGTACTTC
>TRBV28|NA|NA|TRBJ1-2
CASSPGGVDYGYTF
TGTGCCAGCAGTCCCGGGGGCGTAGACTATGGCTACACCTTC
>TRBV19|NA|TRBD2|TRBJ2-1
CASRSSGRSSYNEQFF
TGTGCCAGTAGGTCAAGCGGGAGGAGCTCCTACAATGAGCAGTTCTTC